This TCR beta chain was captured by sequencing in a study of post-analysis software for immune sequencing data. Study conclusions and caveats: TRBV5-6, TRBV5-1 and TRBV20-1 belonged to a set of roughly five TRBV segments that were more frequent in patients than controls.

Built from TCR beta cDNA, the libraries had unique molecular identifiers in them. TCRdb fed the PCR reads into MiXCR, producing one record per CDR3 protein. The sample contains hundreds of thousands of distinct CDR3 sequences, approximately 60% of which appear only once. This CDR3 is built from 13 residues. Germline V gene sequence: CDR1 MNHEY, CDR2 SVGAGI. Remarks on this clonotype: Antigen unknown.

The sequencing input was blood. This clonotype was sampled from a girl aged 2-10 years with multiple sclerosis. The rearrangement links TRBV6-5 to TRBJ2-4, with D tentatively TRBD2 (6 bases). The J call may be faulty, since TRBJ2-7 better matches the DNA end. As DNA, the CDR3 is TGTGCCAGCAGTCTCCCGGGGGCCTACGAGCAGTACTTC. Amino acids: CASSLPGAYEQYF.